The 26 T cell receptor beta chains below come from one sample, sequenced in a study of regulatory T cells. Broader study findings: Hydrophobic residues at CDR3 positions 6 and 7 were enriched in conventional CD4+ T cells of CD3G-deficient patients.

For these receptors, no antigen is known. Amplification used 52 TRBV primers and 13 TRBJ primers. Sequencing was performed with immunoSEQ multiplex PCR; in TCRdb, only in-frame clones are kept and a portion is missing. This sample has tens of thousands of clones, with 89% found just once. Sequencing input: conventional CD4+ T cells sorted from blood. These receptors came from a person aged 18 to 30 with CD3G deficiency.

The rearrangement joins TRBV7-8 to TRBJ2-7; D unclear. Per the germline V gene, CDR1 is SGHVS and CDR2 is FQNEAQ. The CDR3 loop spans 15 amino acids. V was cut by 5 bases and J by 1 base, with 15 bases left in between. DNA of the CDR3: TGTGCCAGCAGCGCAGGACGGTTATCATCCTACGAGCAGTACTTC. It encodes CASSAGRLSSYEQYF.

The CDR3: CASSQKAGTGPFIFEQYF. CDR3 sequence (DNA): TGTGCCAGCAGTCAAAAGGCCGGGACAGGGCCCTTTATCTTCGAGCAGTACTTC. The chain links TRBV28 to TRBJ2-7, with 9 bases fitting TRBD1. Trimming at V came to 5 bases and at J to 6 bases, leaving 20 bases not matched to a gene. Germline CDR1 reads MDHEN; CDR2 reads SYDVKM. CDR3 length equals 18 residues.

In its sample, this clone was seen a few times. The CDR3 sequence is CASSWLAGASEQYF. The CDR3 bases are TGTGCCAGCAGTTGGCTAGCGGGAGCGAGCGAGCAGTACTTC. The rearrangement joins TRBV6-1 to TRBJ2-7, with 10 nucleotides matching TRBD2. Germline trimming cut 5 bases from V and 6 bases from J; bases unmatched to any gene: 7. Germline CDR1 and CDR2: MNHNS and SASEGT. The CDR3 covers 14 residues.

The chain uses TRBV28 and TRBJ1-5; D is uncertain. Per germline, CDR1 MDHEN and CDR2 SYDVKM. This CDR3 has 15 amino acids. V shed 4 bases and J shed 3 bases, with 13 bases lying between them. CDR3 sequence reads: CASSYPRGFNQPQHF. The CDR3 coding sequence is TGTGCCAGCAGTTACCCCCGCGGTTTCAATCAGCCCCAGCATTTT.

The chain combines TRBV6-6 with TRBJ2-4, with D perhaps given as TRBD1 or TRBD2 (5 bases each). V lost 6 bases, J lost 0 bases, and 15 bases lay in between. Germline CDR1 reads MNHNY; CDR2 reads SVGAGI (reference sequence). The CDR3 covers 16 residues. CDR3 in amino acids: CASRPGGGIAKNIQYF. CDR3 nucleotides: TGTGCCAGCAGACCCGGTGGGGGAATAGCCAAAAACATTCAGTACTTC.

The chain couples TRBV6-1 to TRBJ1-4; TRBD1 is a possible D gene (5 bases). Looked up from germline, CDR1 is MNHNS and CDR2 is SASEGT. V lost 8 bases to trimming and J lost 4 bases, with 11 bases between them. The CDR3 is 13 residues long. CDR3 protein: CASRYRGNEKLFF. CDR3 nucleotide sequence: TGTGCCAGCCGCTATAGGGGTAATGAAAAACTGTTTTTT.

The chain is built from TRBV5-1 and TRBJ2-1; D is possibly TRBD2 (5 bases). CDR3 length equals 15 residues. V was clipped by 6 bases and J by 2 bases, with 15 bases between them. Germline V gives CDR1 SGHRS, CDR2 YFSETQ. The CDR3 nucleotides read TGCGCCAGCAACGGGGAACCGGGTCCCTACAATGAGCAGTTCTTC. It yields the protein CASNGEPGPYNEQFF.

This chain joins TRBV5-1 and TRBJ2-6, with 9 bases matching TRBD1. Trimming at V came to 4 bases and at J to 4 bases, leaving 6 bases not matched to a gene. Germline CDR1 SGHRS, CDR2 YFSETQ. The CDR3 totals 16 residues. The CDR3 spells CASSPWTGAGANVLTF. The CDR3 bases are TGCGCCAGCAGCCCGTGGACAGGGGCCGGGGCCAACGTCCTGACTTTC.

This clone was detected a few times. V is TRBV28 and J is TRBJ1-2; D is possibly TRBD1 (5 bases). This CDR3 has 13 amino acids. CDR1 MDHEN and CDR2 SYDVKM come from the germline V gene. V gave up 3 bases and J gave up 7 bases, with 12 bases separating them. The CDR3 nucleotides read TGTGCCAGCAGTTTGCCGCAGGGTCGTGGCTACACCTTC. Residues: CASSLPQGRGYTF.

The chain has TRBV6-5 and TRBJ2-7, with 8 bases identical to TRBD1. From germline, CDR1 is MNHEY and CDR2 SVGAGI. V gave up 8 bases and J gave up 0 bases; unmatched junction bases: 6. The CDR3 spans 14 residues. The CDR3, as DNA: TGTGCCAGCCGAAAGGGGACAGGCTCCTACGAGCAGTACTTC. Its translation is CASRKGTGSYEQYF.

This chain uses TRBV6-5 with TRBJ1-2, with a possible D match to TRBD1 (5 bases). Deletions cut 6 bases from V and 2 bases from J, with 10 bases between. The CDR3 consists of 13 residues. Germline V gives CDR1 MNHEY, CDR2 SVGAGI. The DNA of the CDR3 is TGTGCCAGCAGGGCAGGGCCCAACTATGGCTACACCTTC. Encoded protein: CASRAGPNYGYTF.

The CDR3 spells CAWSVHGDTQYF. CDR3 nucleotide sequence: TGTGCCTGGAGTGTACACGGGGATACGCAGTATTTT. V usage is TRBV30 and J usage is TRBJ2-3; D ambiguous. Germline CDR1 is GTSNPN and CDR2 is SVGIG (reference sequence). V lost 0 bases, J lost 6 bases, and 7 bases lay in between. The CDR3 length is 12 residues.

This clone is labeled medium-sized. The V gene is TRBV28, the J gene TRBJ2-1, with D maybe TRBD2 (6 bases). With 7 bases removed from V and 3 bases from J, the gap between germline ends came to 22 bases. The CDR3 is 17 amino acids. Germline CDR1 and CDR2: MDHEN and SYDVKM. The CDR3 DNA reads as TGTGCCAGCACCAAAGCCAATGGGGGGACCCGCTACAATGAGCAGTTCTTC. Its translation is CASTKANGGTRYNEQFF.

V usage is TRBV28 and J usage is TRBJ1-1; D perhaps matches TRBD1 (6 bases). Trimming removed 2 bases at V and 4 bases at J, with 11 bases between. Per germline, CDR1 MDHEN and CDR2 SYDVKM. This CDR3 is 14 amino acids long. The CDR3 bases are TGTGCCAGCAGTTTAGGGGGCTCGGGCACTGAAGCTTTCTTT. This gives the protein CASSLGGSGTEAFF.

This chain joins TRBV4-1 and TRBJ1-6; D is undetermined. Germline V gives CDR1 MGHRA, CDR2 YSYEKL. V was cut by 3 bases and J by 9 bases, with 12 bases left in between. The CDR3 sequence is 14 residues long. The CDR3 reads CASSHSFDRSPLHF. The DNA of the CDR3 is TGCGCCAGCAGCCACTCCTTTGACCGTTCACCCCTCCACTTT.

The chain carries TRBV27 and TRBJ1-5; weak D call: TRBD1 (5 bases). V was shortened by 7 bases and J by 0 bases, with 31 bases between the two germline ends. CDR1 is MNHEY and CDR2 is SMNVEV in the germline V gene (reference sequence). The CDR3 spans 21 residues. The CDR3 region is CASIGENGREGKTYSNQPQHF. The CDR3 coding sequence is TGTGCCAGCATAGGGGAAAACGGGCGAGAGGGGAAGACTTATAGCAATCAGCCCCAGCATTTT.

This clone was counted between two and nine times. The chain employs TRBV5-1 and TRBJ2-1; TRBD1 might be the D (6 bases). The germline V and J ends were trimmed by 4 bases and 6 bases, with 20 bases remaining between them. The CDR3 is 16 residues long. Germline loops: CDR1 SGHRS, CDR2 YFSETQ. The CDR3 bases are TGCGCCAGCAGCGTTGGTGGTTTCTCCAGGGGCAATGAGCAGTTCTTC. Translating gives CASSVGGFSRGNEQFF.

Only one count was recorded for this clone. V gene TRBV7-2 combines with J gene TRBJ1-5; D remains unclear. The germline gives CDR1 SGHTA, CDR2 FQGNSA. This CDR3 has 15 amino acids. Trimming took 7 bases from V and 0 from J, leaving 13 bases between them. CDR3 sequence reads: CASTLTDHSNQPQHF. The DNA of the CDR3 is TGTGCCAGCACCCTCACGGACCATAGCAATCAGCCCCAGCATTTT. Supplemented by reference TRBV7-2 and TRBJ1-5, the full variable domain reads GAGVSQSPSNKVTEKGKDVELRCDPISGHTALYWYRQSLGQGLEFLIYFQGNSAPDKSGLPSDRFSAERTGGSVSTLTIQRTQQEDSAVYLCASTLTDHSNQPQHFGDGTRLSIL.

V is TRBV5-1 and J is TRBJ2-1; 8 nucleotides line up with TRBD1. The CDR3 spans 14 residues. Germline lookup yields CDR1 SGHRS and CDR2 YFSETQ. The V and J ends lost 5 bases and 0 bases, in that order; junction bases with no gene match: 1. The DNA for the CDR3 is TGCGCCAGCAGAGGACAGGGCTCCTACAATGAGCAGTTCTTC. Translated: CASRGQGSYNEQFF.

This clone occurred once. The genes are TRBV6-1 and TRBJ2-3; 12 bases map to TRBD2. Germline CDR1 reads MNHNS; CDR2 reads SASEGT. V was clipped by 3 bases and J by 5 bases; unmatched bases: 6. The CDR3 is made up of 16 amino acids. CDR3 in amino acids: CASSDQLTSGGDTQYF. The CDR3 region has the DNA TGTGCCAGCAGTGATCAATTGACTAGCGGGGGAGATACGCAGTATTTT.

For the CDR3, the DNA is TGTGCCAGCAGCGTAGTGACGTGGGGTCGTCAGCCCCAGCATTTT. Amino acid sequence: CASSVVTWGRQPQHF. The chain has TRBV9 and TRBJ1-5; the D is unclear. Germline CDR1 SGDLS, CDR2 YYNGEE. With 0 bases removed from V and 6 bases from J, the gap between germline ends came to 13 bases. This CDR3 has 15 residues.

V gene TRBV19 combines with J gene TRBJ2-1; 9 positions match TRBD2. Trimming removed 3 bases from V and 6 bases from J; junction bases left unmatched: 6. Germline CDR1 reads LNHDA; CDR2 reads SQIVND (reference sequence). CDR3 size: 15 residues. The CDR3 coding sequence is TGTGCCAGTAGTATCACGACTAGCGGTTTCAATGAGCAGTTCTTC. Residues: CASSITTSGFNEQFF.

By share, this clone counts as medium-sized. This CDR3 reads CASSPATSGGAGELFF. DNA for the CDR3: TGCGCCAGCAGCCCAGCGACTAGCGGGGGGGCCGGGGAGCTGTTTTTT. V usage is TRBV5-1 and J usage is TRBJ2-2; 14 nucleotides align to TRBD2. The germline V gene has CDR1 SGHRS and CDR2 YFSETQ. With 4 bases clipped from V and 6 bases from J, the junction kept 5 bases outside the gene matches. This CDR3 comprises 16 residues.

For this clone: Additional DNA sequences in this sample encode the identical CDR3. The chain joins TRBV28 to TRBJ2-7; D gene ambiguous. Trimming removed 5 bases from V and 2 bases from J, with 13 bases in between. The CDR3 totals 14 residues. Germline-derived CDR1 and CDR2 are MDHEN and SYDVKM. The CDR3 loop reads CASSRQGETYEQYF. CDR3 coding DNA: TGTGCCAGCAGTCGACAAGGAGAGACCTACGAGCAGTACTTC.

The chain uses TRBV6-6 and TRBJ1-5; D unclear. CDR3 length: 15 residues. Between the trimmed V and J ends, which lost 1 base and 0 bases, there was a span of 7 bases. CDR1 and CDR2 (germline): MNHNY, SVGAGI (reference sequence). CDR3 bases: TGTGCCAGCAGTTACTTCAGGCGTAGCAATCAGCCCCAGCATTTT. It yields the protein CASSYFRRSNQPQHF.

This chain joins TRBV18 and TRBJ2-1; 7 bases align to TRBD2. CDR1 and CDR2 (germline): KGHSH, LQKENI. CDR3 length: 15 amino acids. The trim removed 3 bases at V and 4 bases at J, leaving 6 bases unmatched. The CDR3 spells CASSPQRGRYNEQFF. The DNA of the CDR3 is TGTGCCAGCTCACCCCAGCGGGGTCGGTACAATGAGCAGTTCTTC.